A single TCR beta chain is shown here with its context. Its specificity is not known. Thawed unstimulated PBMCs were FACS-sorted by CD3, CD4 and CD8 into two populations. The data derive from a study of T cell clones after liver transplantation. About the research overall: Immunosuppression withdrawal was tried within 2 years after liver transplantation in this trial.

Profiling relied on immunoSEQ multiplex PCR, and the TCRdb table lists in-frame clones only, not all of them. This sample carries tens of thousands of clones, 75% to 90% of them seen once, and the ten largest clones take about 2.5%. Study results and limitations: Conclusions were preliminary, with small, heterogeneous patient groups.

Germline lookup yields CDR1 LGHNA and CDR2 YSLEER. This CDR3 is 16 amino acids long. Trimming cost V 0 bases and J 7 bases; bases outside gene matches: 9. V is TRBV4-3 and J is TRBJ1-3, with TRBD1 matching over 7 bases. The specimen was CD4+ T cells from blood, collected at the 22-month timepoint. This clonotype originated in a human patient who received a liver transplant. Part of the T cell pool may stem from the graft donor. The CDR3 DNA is TGCGCCAGCAGCCAAGACCGACAGGGTACAAGGAACACCATATATTTT. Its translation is CASSQDRQGTRNTIYF.